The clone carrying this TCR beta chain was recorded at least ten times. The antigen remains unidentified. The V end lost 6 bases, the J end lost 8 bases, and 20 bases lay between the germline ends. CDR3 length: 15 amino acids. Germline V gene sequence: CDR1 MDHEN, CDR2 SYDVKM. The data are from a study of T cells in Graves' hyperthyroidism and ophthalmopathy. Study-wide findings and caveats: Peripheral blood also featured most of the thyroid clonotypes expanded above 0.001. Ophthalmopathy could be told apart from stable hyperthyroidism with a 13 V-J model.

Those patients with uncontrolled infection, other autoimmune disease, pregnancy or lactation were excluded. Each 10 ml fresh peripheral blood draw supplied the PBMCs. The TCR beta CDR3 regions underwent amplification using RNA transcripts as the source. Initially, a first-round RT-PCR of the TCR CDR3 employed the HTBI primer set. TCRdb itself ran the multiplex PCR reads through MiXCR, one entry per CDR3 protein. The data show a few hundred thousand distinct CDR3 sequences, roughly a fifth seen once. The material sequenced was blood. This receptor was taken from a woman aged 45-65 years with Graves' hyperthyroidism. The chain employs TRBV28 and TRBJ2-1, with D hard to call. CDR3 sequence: CASSVPSVESYEQFF. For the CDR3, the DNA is TGTGCCAGCAGCGTCCCCAGCGTAGAGAGTTATGAGCAGTTCTTC.